This T cell receptor (beta chain) is drawn from a study of Ad26.COV2.S vaccination and SARS-CoV-2 variants. The method was immunoSEQ multiplex PCR; TCRdb's version includes in-frame clones alone and lacks a portion of them. This table has roughly 400,000 clones, about 90% appearing once. This CDR3 is built from 15 residues. The V gene's germline CDR1 is LNHDA and CDR2 SQIVND (reference sequence). V was clipped by 2 bases and J by 3 bases; unmatched bases: 1. The treatment is: some 20 received Ad26.COV2.S at low or high dose, single or two shots; several received placebo; per-sample allocation not given. Samples were taken on day 63 after the first vaccine or placebo injection. At a Boston site, the person donating was an adult of 18-55 years. As to this clone: Its cognate antigen is unknown.

Findings of the study overall: Spike-specific responses of CD8+ and CD4+ T cells were reported to display substantial breadth after vaccination.

The sequence came from a person between 18 and 60 years old who received the Ad26.COV2.S COVID-19 vaccine or a placebo. The V gene is TRBV19, the J gene TRBJ2-3; 11 bases are shared with TRBD2. The sample was peripheral blood, taken in a trial of Ad26.COV2.S vaccine versus placebo. The CDR3 DNA reads as TGTGCCAGTAGTATAACTAGCGGGGGAACAGATACGCAGTATTTT. This codes for CASSITSGGTDTQYF. The complete variable domain, with remaining parts taken from reference TRBV19 and TRBJ2-3, reads DGGITQSPKYLFRKEGQNVTLSCEQNLNHDAMYWYRQDPGQGLRLIYYSQIVNDFQKGDIAEGYSVSREKKESFPLTVTSAQKNPTAFYLCASSITSGGTDTQYFGPGTRLTVL.